This T cell receptor beta chain was obtained from a study of T cells in Graves' hyperthyroidism and ophthalmopathy. The wider study: Peripheral blood was secured at the point of initial diagnosis, before any treatment.

Template material for amplifying TCR beta CDR3 regions consisted of RNA transcripts. HTBI primers drove first-round RT-PCR of the TCR CDR3. MiXCR, run by TCRdb on the multiplex PCR reads, gives a single entry per CDR3 protein. The sample lists 300,000 to 450,000 distinct CDR3 sequences, about 18% seen once, with around a third in the top ten. CDR3 length: 13 amino acids. Deletions cut 4 bases from V and 7 bases from J, with 14 bases between. The germline V gene has CDR1 SGHRS and CDR2 YFSETQ. The table lists this clonotype with a few counts. The specimen sequenced was blood. The TCR sequence derives from a woman aged 30 to 39 with Graves' hyperthyroidism that later progressed to Graves' ophthalmopathy. The gene calls are TRBV5-1 and TRBJ2-5; D might be TRBD1 or TRBD2, each matching 5 bases. CDR3: CASSAGAGGTQYF. In DNA form, the CDR3 reads TGCGCCAGCAGCGCCGGGGCGGGCGGGACCCAGTACTTC.